The 13 T cell receptor beta chains presented below share a single source sample, sequenced in a study of T cell responses to AZD1222 COVID-19 vaccine. Clones were sequenced by immunoSEQ multiplex PCR, and TCRdb holds only the in-frame ones, with some missing. Seen here are some 150,000 clones, 70% to 90% observed once, and the top ten hold 5.5% to 7%. Source: peripheral blood, taken after recovery from COVID-19. These receptors came from an adult who had recovered from COVID-19.

The CDR3 DNA follows: TGCAGCGCTGACGGACTTAACTATGGCTACACCTTC. Residues: CSADGLNYGYTF. The V call is TRBV29-1, the J call TRBJ1-2, with D unresolved. The CDR3 extends over 12 amino acids. Germline-derived CDR1 and CDR2 are SQVTM and ANQGSEA. Trimming pared 7 bases from V and 1 base from J, leaving 10 bases between.

J is TRBJ1-5 and V is TRBV2; 9 bases are a match to TRBD1. This CDR3 spans 13 amino acids. From germline, CDR1 is SNHLY and CDR2 FYNNEI. V lost 5 bases to trimming and J lost 7 bases; unmatched junction nucleotides: 3. CDR3 sequence: CASSRTGDQPQHF. The DNA for the CDR3 is TGTGCCAGCAGTAGGACAGGGGACCAGCCCCAGCATTTT.

V and J are TRBV2 and TRBJ1-6; maybe TRBD1 (5 bases). The CDR3 covers 15 residues. The ends were cut back, 4 bases at V and 9 bases at J, with 16 bases in the middle. Germline V gives CDR1 SNHLY, CDR2 FYNNEI. CDR3 loop: CASSVVKGTSSPLHF. The CDR3 DNA reads TGTGCCAGCAGTGTTGTAAAGGGGACGAGTTCACCCCTCCACTTT.

J is TRBJ1-2 and V is TRBV3-1 (or the pseudogene TRBV3-2); 9 bases map to TRBD1. CDR1 and CDR2 (germline): LGHDT, YNNKEL (reference sequence). The V gene end was trimmed by 7 bases and the J gene end by 7 bases; junction bases not matched to a gene: 4. This CDR3 has 12 amino acids. The CDR3, as DNA: TGTGCCAGCACCACAGGGGGCGGTGGCTACACCTTC. Translating gives CASTTGGGGYTF.

The V and J genes are TRBV3-1 (or the pseudogene TRBV3-2) and TRBJ2-5; 7 bases map to TRBD1. J was trimmed by 0 bases and V by 4 bases; bases with no gene match: 8. Germline CDR1 is LGHDT and CDR2 is YNNKEL (reference sequence). This CDR3 contains 16 residues. The CDR3 DNA follows: TGTGCCAGCAGCCCCTCAGGGACAGCGTACCAAGAGACCCAGTACTTC. Translating gives CASSPSGTAYQETQYF.

This rearrangement joins TRBV6-5 to TRBJ1-5, with 10 bases matching TRBD1. Trimming cost V 6 bases and J 1 base; bases outside gene matches: 3. This CDR3 has 15 residues. CDR1 and CDR2 (germline): MNHEY, SVGAGI. Here the CDR3 reads CASRGQGQSNQPQHF. The CDR3 nucleotides read TGTGCCAGCAGGGGACAGGGGCAGAGCAATCAGCCCCAGCATTTT.

J is TRBJ1-2 and V is TRBV28; D uncertain. In germline, CDR1 is MDHEN, CDR2 SYDVKM. The CDR3 has 14 residues. V lost 2 bases to trimming and J lost 6 bases, with 13 bases between them. Here the CDR3 DNA reads TGTGCCAGCAGTTTAAGAGACAATAGGGATGGCTACACCTTC. Protein product: CASSLRDNRDGYTF.

The chain recombines TRBV12-3 or TRBV12-4 with TRBJ2-1; D may be TRBD2 (6 bases). V lost 3 bases to trimming and J lost 5 bases, with 8 bases between them. CDR3 length equals 13 residues. In nucleotides, the CDR3 is TGTGCCAGCAGTTTCCGGGGGAACAATGAGCAGTTCTTC. This gives the protein CASSFRGNNEQFF.

The chain has TRBV5-1 and TRBJ1-2; the D is unclear. The CDR3 has 13 residues. Trimming removed 4 bases at V and 3 bases at J, with 10 bases between. CDR1 SGHRS and CDR2 YFSETQ come from the germline V gene. The CDR3: CASSLTDDYGYTF. CDR3 sequence (DNA): TGCGCCAGCAGCCTGACTGATGACTATGGCTACACCTTC.

As regards this clone: This specimen includes other DNA sequences encoding the same CDR3. V gene TRBV5-1 combines with J gene TRBJ2-7; perhaps TRBD2 as D (5 bases). The CDR3 runs to 14 residues. CDR1 and CDR2 from the germline V gene are SGHRS and YFSETQ. V was pared by 0 bases and J by 1 base, with 8 bases between. The CDR3 nucleotides are TGCGCCAGCAGCTTGGGGCGGGCGTCCTACGAGCAGTACTTC. Its protein is CASSLGRASYEQYF.

This clone was seen more than once but under ten times. The chain uses TRBV18 and TRBJ1-2; D gene unclear. Germline V gene data show CDR1 as KGHSH and CDR2 as LQKENI. This CDR3 region has 13 residues. The germline V and J ends were trimmed by 3 bases and 10 bases, with 15 bases remaining between them. The CDR3 DNA follows: TGTGCCAGCTCACCGCCATATCTGGGTGACTACACCTTC. It yields the protein CASSPPYLGDYTF.

The rearrangement joins TRBV5-1 to TRBJ2-3, with 8 bases lining up with TRBD1. V lost 4 bases and J lost 1; bases outside the gene matches: 11. The CDR3 has 17 residues. The germline V gene encodes CDR1 SGHRS and CDR2 YFSETQ. The CDR3 here is CASSPLQGAGGTDTQYF. The CDR3 coding sequence is TGCGCCAGCAGCCCACTTCAGGGGGCAGGGGGCACAGATACGCAGTATTTT.

The rearrangement uses TRBV9 and TRBJ2-3, with 9 bases matching TRBD1. With V trimmed by 3 bases and J by 6 bases, 17 bases remained unmatched. The CDR3 spans 18 residues. Germline values: CDR1 SGDLS, CDR2 YYNGEE. The DNA for the CDR3 is TGTGCCAGCAGCGCGATGAGTATGGGACAGGGTGACTTGGATACGCAGTATTTT. Protein sequence: CASSAMSMGQGDLDTQYF.